This T cell receptor beta chain was sequenced during a study of blood T cell repertoires in COVID-19. Produced via immunoSEQ multiplex PCR; TCRdb's table is partial and in-frame only. The sample shows roughly 250,000 clones, 80% to 90% of them seen only once. Sequencing input: peripheral blood. The sequence derives from a woman aged 25 to 39 with COVID-19, enrolled during active disease.

Here the CDR3 reads CASSKQGKGGELFF. The CDR3 bases are TGTGCCAGCAGCAAGCAGGGAAAGGGCGGGGAGCTGTTTTTT. The chain links TRBV21-1 to TRBJ2-2; TRBD1 is the table's D call, not checked against the DNA. TRBV21-1 corresponds to a pseudogene. This CDR3 spans 14 amino acids.